Below are 8 T cell receptor beta chains sequenced from a single sample in a study of OX40 agonist ivuxolimab in advanced cancers. Profiling relied on immunoSEQ multiplex PCR, and the TCRdb table lists in-frame clones only, not all of them. The sample has approximately 90,000 clones, around nine tenths seen once; the top ten hold roughly 1.5%. The specimen was CD4+ or CD8+ T cells sorted from blood, collected in a trial of the OX40 agonist ivuxolimab. The receptor set was obtained from an adult with an advanced solid tumor such as melanoma, head and neck, liver or kidney cancer.

This clone has a single count. This chain joins TRBV30 and TRBJ1-4; a possible D gene is TRBD1 (5 bases). V was pared by 3 bases and J by 8 bases, with 10 bases between. The germline CDR1 and CDR2 sequences are GTSNPN and SVGIG (reference sequence). CDR3 length: 12 amino acids. CDR3 residues: CAWRGPGEKLFF. As DNA, the CDR3 is TGTGCCTGGAGGGGACCCGGGGAAAAACTGTTTTTT.

The gene calls are TRBV12-5 and TRBJ1-1; D might be TRBD1 (5 bases). The CDR3 runs 13 residues. Germline loops: CDR1 LGHNT, CDR2 FRNRAP. The germline V and J ends were trimmed by 3 bases and 4 bases, with 9 bases remaining between them. CDR3 sequence: CASGLKGITEAFF. The CDR3 coding sequence is TGTGCTAGTGGTTTAAAGGGGATCACTGAAGCTTTCTTT.

The gene calls are TRBV21-1 and TRBJ2-1; the D call in the table, TRBD2, was not verified against the DNA. TRBV21-1 is a pseudogene segment. This CDR3 contains 18 residues. Written as DNA, the CDR3 is TGTGCCAGCAGCAAGGGACTAGCGGGAGGGCCGCCTCGGAATGAGCAGTTCTTC. Translation gives CASSKGLAGGPPRNEQFF.

The V gene is TRBV2, the J gene TRBJ2-3, with unresolved D. CDR1 SNHLY and CDR2 FYNNEI come from the germline V gene. CDR3 length equals 14 residues. Trimming took 4 bases from V and 4 from J, leaving 12 bases between them. The CDR3 DNA sequence: TGTGCCAGCAGTGGTCAGCAGCTAGCAGATACGCAGTATTTT. It specifies CASSGQQLADTQYF.

The chain recombines TRBV11-1 with TRBJ1-4; unclear D gene. V was cut by 5 bases and J by 0 bases, with 10 bases left in between. This CDR3 is built from 15 residues. Germline V gives CDR1 SGHAT, CDR2 FQDESV (reference sequence). The chain's CDR3 is CASSPGDATNEKLFF. CDR3 bases: TGTGCCAGCAGCCCCGGGGATGCAACTAATGAAAAACTGTTTTTT.

In this sample, this clone turned up once. This chain joins TRBV30 and TRBJ1-2; no clear D gene. CDR3 size: 14 residues. Germline V gives CDR1 GTSNPN, CDR2 SVGIG (reference sequence). V was trimmed by 2 bases and J by 2 bases, leaving 12 bases between them. The CDR3, as DNA: TGTGCCTGGAGTCCCCCCAGGATGAACTATGGCTACACCTTC. Translated, it gives CAWSPPRMNYGYTF.

The V and J genes are TRBV30 and TRBJ1-5, with D possibly being TRBD1 (6 bases). This CDR3 comprises 13 residues. Germline V gives CDR1 GTSNPN, CDR2 SVGIG (reference sequence). V was trimmed by 3 bases and J by 6 bases, leaving 12 bases between them. CDR3 coding DNA: TGTGCCTGGAGAGAAGGAGGGGGTCAGCCCCAGCATTTT. It translates to CAWREGGGQPQHF.

This rearrangement joins TRBV30 to TRBJ1-1; D possibly corresponds to TRBD1 (6 bases). Germline V CDR1 and CDR2: GTSNPN, SVGIG (reference sequence). V was clipped by 1 base and J by 11 bases, with 20 bases between them. The CDR3 runs to 14 residues. DNA of the CDR3: TGTGCCTGGAGTGACACTCTCTGGACAGTTGGGGCTTTCTTT. It is translated as CAWSDTLWTVGAFF.